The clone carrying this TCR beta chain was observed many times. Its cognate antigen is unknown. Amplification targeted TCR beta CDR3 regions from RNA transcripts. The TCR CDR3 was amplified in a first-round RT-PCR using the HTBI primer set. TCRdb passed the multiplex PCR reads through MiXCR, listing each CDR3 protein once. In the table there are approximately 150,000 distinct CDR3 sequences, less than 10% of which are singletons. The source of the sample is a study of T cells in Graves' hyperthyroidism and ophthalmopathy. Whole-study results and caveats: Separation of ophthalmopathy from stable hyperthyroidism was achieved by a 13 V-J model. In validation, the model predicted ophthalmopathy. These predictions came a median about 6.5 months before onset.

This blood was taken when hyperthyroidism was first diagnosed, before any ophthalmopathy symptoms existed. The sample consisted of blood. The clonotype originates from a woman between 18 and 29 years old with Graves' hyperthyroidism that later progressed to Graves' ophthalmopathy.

The CDR3 loop reads CASSLFPGNNQPQHF. CDR3 DNA: TGTGCCAGTAGTTTATTCCCGGGGAACAATCAGCCCCAGCATTTT. The rearrangement links TRBV19 to TRBJ1-5; D is undetermined. Trimming removed 5 bases at V and 3 bases at J, with 14 bases between. Germline CDR1 is LNHDA and CDR2 is SQIVND (reference sequence). This CDR3 comprises 15 residues.